The rows below give T cell receptor beta chains drawn from one sample of a study of stem cell transplantation in POMP-related autoinflammatory disease. Some clones are missing from TCRdb's copy, which holds only in-frame ones; the method was immunoSEQ multiplex PCR. The data hold roughly 9,100 clones, with roughly 92% observed a single time. Material: CD8+ T cells from PBMCs, obtained before stem cell transplantation. All receptors come from a human donor with POMP-related autoinflammation and immune dysregulation (PRAID). Each CDR3 is given with its conserved first and last residue. The D gene is left open where the match is weak. Size is stated for part of the rows, as once, few or many counts, or as a class when the clone is expanded.

D: TRBD2
size: once
V: TRBV9
J: TRBJ2-7
CDR3: CASSVGTSGRYEQYF
DNA: TGTGCCAGCAGCGTCGGGACTAGCGGGAGGTACGAGCAGTACTTC

D: TRBD1
size: .
V: TRBV4-1
J: TRBJ1-4
CDR3: CASSQAPRGELFF
DNA: TGCGCCAGCAGCCAAGCACCCAGGGGGGAACTGTTTTTT

D: .
size: .
V: TRBV2
J: TRBJ1-1
CDR3: CAKSQDSSHTEAFF
DNA: TGTGCCAAGTCCCAGGACAGCAGCCACACTGAAGCTTTCTTT

D: TRBD1
size: .
V: TRBV7-6
J: TRBJ2-7
CDR3: CASSLGDSYEQYF
DNA: TGTGCCAGCAGCTTAGGGGACAGCTACGAGCAGTACTTC

D: TRBD1
size: once
V: TRBV19
J: TRBJ2-5
CDR3: CASSIVPTGIETQYF
DNA: TGTGCCAGTAGTATAGTACCGACAGGGATTGAGACCCAGTACTTC

D: .
size: .
V: TRBV5-5
J: TRBJ1-4
CDR3: CASSLMVGARREKLFF
DNA: TGTGCCAGCAGCTTGATGGTGGGGGCAAGAAGAGAAAAACTGTTTTTT

D: .
size: .
V: TRBV1
J: TRBJ1-6
CDR3: CTREEGTENSPLHF
DNA: TGCACCCGCGAGGAGGGGACAGAAAATTCACCCCTCCACTTT

D: TRBD1
size: .
V: TRBV5-1
J: TRBJ2-7
CDR3: CASSLAEQGPSYEQYF
DNA: TGCGCCAGCAGCTTGGCCGAACAGGGGCCCTCCTATGAGCAGTACTTC

D: .
size: .
V: TRBV4-1
J: TRBJ1-3
CDR3: CASSQDKEASGNTIYF
DNA: TGCGCCAGCAGCCAAGATAAGGAGGCCTCTGGAAACACCATATATTTT

D: .
size: .
V: TRBV7-9
J: TRBJ1-3
CDR3: CASTVPRTAGNTIYF
DNA: TGTGCCAGCACCGTTCCGAGGACAGCCGGAAACACCATATATTTT

D: .
size: .
V: TRBV11-2
J: TRBJ2-2
CDR3: CASSSRGPSTGELFF
DNA: TGTGCCAGCAGCTCGAGGGGACCTAGTACCGGGGAGCTGTTTTTT

D: .
size: .
V: TRBV9
J: TRBJ2-7
CDR3: CASSCRDRYEQYF
DNA: TGTGCCAGCAGCTGCAGGGACCGGTACGAGCAGTACTTC

D: .
size: .
V: TRBV2
J: TRBJ1-3
CDR3: CASSGQGNTIYF
DNA: TGTGCCAGCAGCGGGCAGGGGAACACCATATATTTT

D: TRBD1
size: .
V: TRBV7-6
J: TRBJ1-6
CDR3: CASSLYRGRYSPLHF
DNA: TGTGCCAGCAGCTTGTACAGGGGTAGATACTCACCCCTCCACTTT

D: .
size: once
V: TRBV4-1
J: TRBJ2-7
CDR3: CASSQGGTFYEQYF
DNA: TGCGCCAGCAGTCAAGGGGGGACTTTCTACGAGCAGTACTTC

D: .
size: .
V: TRBV21-1
J: TRBJ2-2
CDR3: CASSKKRASGNTGELFF
DNA: TGTGCCAGCAGCAAAAAGAGGGCTAGCGGGAACACCGGGGAGCTGTTTTTT

D: .
size: once
V: TRBV5-4
J: TRBJ2-3
CDR3: CASSYTGTYTDTQYF
DNA: TGTGCCAGCAGCTACACCGGGACTTACACAGATACGCAGTATTTT

D: .
size: .
V: TRBV7-6
J: TRBJ2-7
CDR3: CASSPGGGGGTTYEQYF
DNA: TGTGCCAGCAGCCCAGGTGGGGGCGGGGGCACAACCTACGAGCAGTACTTC

D: .
size: .
V: TRBV7-9
J: TRBJ2-1
CDR3: CASSLRRNEQFF
DNA: TGTGCCAGCAGCTTACGACGCAATGAGCAGTTCTTC

D: .
size: .
V: TRBV14
J: TRBJ1-1
CDR3: CASSLFWTPNTEAFF
DNA: TGTGCCAGCAGCCTTTTCTGGACACCTAACACTGAAGCTTTCTTT

D: TRBD1
size: once
V: TRBV6-5
J: TRBJ1-5
CDR3: CASSGDRVLQPQHF
DNA: TGTGCCAGCAGTGGGGACAGGGTTCTTCAGCCCCAGCATTTT

D: TRBD1
size: .
V: TRBV5-4
J: TRBJ2-1
CDR3: CASSPRDRADNEQFF
DNA: TGTGCCAGCAGCCCCCGGGACAGGGCGGACAATGAGCAGTTCTTC

D: TRBD2
size: once
V: TRBV29-1
J: TRBJ2-3
CDR3: CSVEALAGNVADTQYF
DNA: TGCAGCGTTGAAGCACTAGCGGGAAATGTAGCGGATACGCAGTATTTT

D: TRBD1
size: few
V: TRBV6-6
J: TRBJ2-5
CDR3: CASSSLRGLEETQYF
DNA: TGTGCCAGCAGTTCCCTCAGGGGGTTGGAAGAGACCCAGTACTTC

D: .
size: .
V: TRBV27
J: TRBJ1-2
CDR3: CASTGTGANYGYTF
DNA: TGTGCCAGCACGGGGACGGGAGCTAACTATGGCTACACCTTC

D: TRBD2
size: .
V: TRBV4-2
J: TRBJ2-1
CDR3: CASSQDVGLGISNEQFF
DNA: TGTGCCAGCAGCCAAGATGTAGGACTAGGAATTAGCAATGAGCAGTTCTTC

D: .
size: .
V: TRBV5-1
J: TRBJ2-1
CDR3: CASSRGGLSSYNEQFF
DNA: TGCGCCAGCAGCCGAGGTGGACTAAGTTCCTACAATGAGCAGTTCTTC

D: .
size: .
V: TRBV18
J: TRBJ1-2
CDR3: CASSPSGVANYGYTF
DNA: TGTGCCAGCTCACCCTCGGGGGTAGCTAACTATGGCTACACCTTC